These T cell receptor beta chains were read from a single sample in a study of response to subunit inactivated influenza vaccine. TCRdb re-analysed the RT-PCR reads in MiXCR, keeping a single row per CDR3 protein. The table records roughly 160,000 distinct CDR3 sequences, over 8.5% of them present only once. The input for sequencing was CD8+ T cells sorted from PBMCs, taken around 25 months after vaccination. The receptors here all came from a man aged 50 to 75 who received an inactivated influenza vaccine. Each CDR3 is given with its conserved first and last residue. A D gene is named only where the DNA matches it firmly. Size is omitted from some rows. Given values are once, few, many or a class for expanded clones.

size	J	D	V	CDR3	DNA
few	TRBJ2-1	NA	TRBV5-5	CASSFPYDRLINEQFF	TGTGCCAGCAGCTTTCCCTACGACAGACTTATAAATGAGCAGTTCTTC
few	TRBJ2-3	TRBD2	TRBV2	CASKGTSGGTDTQYF	TGTGCCAGCAAAGGGACTAGCGGGGGGACAGATACGCAGTATTTT
few	TRBJ1-3	NA	TRBV11-2	CAGSLELGNTIYF	TGTGCCGGCAGCTTAGAGCTCGGAAACACCATATATTTT
NA	TRBJ1-5	TRBD1	TRBV27	CASRQRQGDQPQHF	TGTGCCAGCAGGCAAAGACAGGGTGATCAGCCCCAGCATTTT
many	TRBJ2-2	NA	TRBV4-1	CASSQDRGTGELFF	TGCGCCAGCAGCCAAGATCGGGGTACCGGGGAGCTGTTTTTT
few	TRBJ2-5	NA	TRBV20-1	CSARAFGGARQETQYF	TGCAGTGCTAGGGCATTTGGGGGGGCCCGACAAGAGACCCAGTACTTC
NA	TRBJ2-1	TRBD2	TRBV13	CASTAGGNYNEQFF	TGTGCCAGCACTGCGGGAGGTAACTACAATGAGCAGTTCTTC
few	TRBJ2-2	NA	TRBV14	CASSQATLSNTGELFF	TGTGCCAGCAGCCAAGCAACACTCTCGAACACCGGGGAGCTGTTTTTT
few	TRBJ2-7	NA	TRBV12-3/TRBV12-4	CASSLSGWGRAYEQYF	TGTGCCAGCAGTTTATCTGGTTGGGGCCGAGCCTACGAGCAGTACTTC
few	TRBJ2-7	NA	TRBV27	CASMGLGYEQYF	TGTGCCAGCATGGGACTCGGCTACGAGCAGTACTTC
NA	TRBJ2-1	TRBD2	TRBV4-2	CASSQDLIAGGLFENEQFF	TGTGCCAGCAGCCAAGATCTCATAGCGGGGGGTTTATTTGAGAATGAGCAGTTCTTC
few	TRBJ1-1	NA	TRBV6-4	CASSDSGDTEAFF	TGTGCCAGCAGTGACTCAGGCGACACTGAAGCTTTCTTT
NA	TRBJ2-5	NA	TRBV7-9	CASSATGTQETQYF	TGTGCCAGCAGCGCGACCGGGACCCAAGAGACCCAGTACTTC
NA	TRBJ2-4	NA	TRBV6-1	CASSVLKGTGNIQYF	TGTGCCAGCAGTGTCCTTAAGGGGACGGGAAACATTCAGTACTTC
many	TRBJ1-4	NA	TRBV15	CATSREGATNEKLFF	TGTGCCACCAGCAGAGAGGGCGCAACTAATGAAAAACTGTTTTTT
NA	TRBJ2-3	NA	TRBV28	CASSLARHPDTQYF	TGTGCCAGCAGTCTAGCCAGACATCCAGATACGCAGTATTTT
few	TRBJ2-7	TRBD1	TRBV5-1	CASSWGTGGFSEQYF	TGCGCCAGCAGCTGGGGGACAGGGGGCTTTTCCGAGCAGTACTTC
NA	TRBJ2-3	NA	TRBV4-1	CATKPRVLHTDTQYF	TGCGCCACCAAGCCAAGGGTACTACACACAGATACGCAGTATTTT
many	TRBJ2-7	TRBD1	TRBV7-8	CASSASTGQGIFGQYF	TGTGCCAGCAGCGCATCGACGGGACAGGGGATTTTTGGGCAGTACTTC
NA	TRBJ1-1	NA	TRBV7-9	CASWGAGLAFF	TGTGCCAGCTGGGGGGCAGGGTTGGCTTTCTTT
NA	TRBJ1-2	NA	TRBV5-6	CASSEDSNYGYTF	TGTGCCAGCAGCGAGGACAGTAACTATGGCTACACCTTC
few	TRBJ2-1	NA	TRBV7-9	CASSLSVLSSYNEQFF	TGTGCCAGCAGCTTAAGCGTGTTGAGCTCCTACAATGAGCAGTTCTTC
NA	TRBJ1-1	NA	TRBV4-1	CASSQVSGNVEAFF	TGCGCCAGCAGCCAGGTGTCAGGGAATGTTGAAGCTTTCTTT
few	TRBJ2-7	NA	TRBV6-1	CASSERSSYEQYF	TGTGCCAGCAGTGAAAGGAGCTCCTACGAGCAGTACTTC
few	TRBJ2-5	NA	TRBV11-2	CASRKEGYAETQYF	TGTGCCAGCAGAAAAGAGGGCTACGCGGAGACCCAGTACTTC
few	TRBJ2-3	TRBD1	TRBV7-9	CASSRLRDRGRGDTQYF	TGTGCCAGCAGCCGCCTCCGGGACAGGGGTAGAGGGGATACGCAGTATTTT
few	TRBJ2-5	NA	TRBV7-9	CASSRTGTEQETQYF	TGTGCCAGCAGCCGCACCGGGACGGAACAAGAGACCCAGTACTTC
few	TRBJ2-7	NA	TRBV20-1	CSALRGFEQYF	TGCAGTGCTCTCCGTGGTTTCGAGCAGTACTTC
few	TRBJ2-2	NA	TRBV4-3	CASSQMAAGTGLRGELFF	TGCGCCAGCAGCCAAATGGCTGCAGGGACCGGTTTAAGAGGGGAGCTGTTTTTT
few	TRBJ1-2	NA	TRBV28	CASTLTRDDYGYTF	TGTGCCAGCACCCTCACCCGGGACGACTATGGCTACACCTTC
NA	TRBJ2-1	TRBD2	TRBV13	CASLVAGDVEQFF	TGTGCCAGCTTAGTAGCGGGAGACGTTGAGCAGTTCTTC
few	TRBJ2-7	NA	TRBV7-9	CASSSGHYEQYF	TGTGCCAGCAGCTCCGGCCACTACGAGCAGTACTTC
few	TRBJ1-6	NA	TRBV7-9	CASSPTGPLNSPLHF	TGTGCCAGCAGCCCTACAGGCCCTCTTAATTCACCCCTCCACTTT
NA	TRBJ1-6	NA	TRBV20-1	CSARVPYLSSYNSPLHF	TGCAGTGCTAGAGTGCCCTATCTTAGCTCCTATAATTCACCCCTCCACTTT
many	TRBJ2-3	TRBD2	TRBV5-8	CASSSGLAGSTDTQYF	TGTGCCAGCAGCTCCGGACTAGCGGGGTCCACAGATACGCAGTATTTT
few	TRBJ2-1	NA	TRBV12-5	CASGLGTGKEYNEQFF	TGTGCTAGTGGTTTGGGCACAGGGAAAGAGTACAATGAGCAGTTCTTC
NA	TRBJ2-7	TRBD1	TRBV4-1	CASSRGQGGSYEQYF	TGCGCCAGCAGCCGGGGACAGGGGGGGAGCTACGAGCAGTACTTC
few	TRBJ2-1	NA	TRBV3-1	CASSLSGSPEQFF	TGTGCCAGCAGCCTTTCGGGGTCCCCTGAGCAGTTCTTC
NA	TRBJ2-2	TRBD1	TRBV6-2/TRBV6-3	CASMDRGLNTGELFF	TGTGCCAGCATGGACAGGGGGCTGAACACCGGGGAGCTGTTTTTT
few	TRBJ1-1	NA	TRBV28	CASSLGAVDTEAFF	TGTGCCAGCAGTTTGGGGGCGGTGGACACTGAAGCTTTCTTT
many	TRBJ2-2	NA	TRBV4-3	CASSHPDTNTGELFF	TGCGCCAGCAGCCATCCCGACACCAACACCGGGGAGCTGTTTTTT
NA	TRBJ2-7	NA	TRBV6-5	CASSYSGTSTYEQYF	TGTGCCAGCAGTTACTCCGGGACTTCAACCTACGAGCAGTACTTC
few	TRBJ2-5	NA	TRBV29-1	CSVDPGYQETQYF	TGCAGCGTTGATCCGGGATACCAAGAGACCCAGTACTTC
few	TRBJ2-3	TRBD2	TRBV5-6	CASSLGAGGLADTQYF	TGTGCCAGCAGCTTGGGAGCGGGAGGGCTCGCAGATACGCAGTATTTT
NA	TRBJ2-7	TRBD1	TRBV7-9	CASSSVGQGLSYEQYF	TGTGCCAGCAGCTCGGTGGGACAGGGGCTCTCCTACGAGCAGTACTTC
few	TRBJ1-1	TRBD1	TRBV12-3/TRBV12-4	CASSQRQGRTEAFF	TGTGCCAGCAGTCAAAGACAGGGAAGAACTGAAGCTTTCTTT
few	TRBJ2-2	TRBD1	TRBV7-3	CASSLSGGAGELFF	TGTGCCAGCAGTTTGTCAGGGGGCGCCGGGGAGCTGTTTTTT
few	TRBJ2-7	NA	TRBV7-9	CASSLASIGVGEQYF	TGTGCCAGCAGCTTAGCGAGTATAGGGGTCGGCGAGCAGTACTTC
few	TRBJ2-3	TRBD2	TRBV12-3/TRBV12-4	CASSSTSFARTDTQYF	TGTGCCAGCAGTTCGACTAGCTTCGCCCGCACAGATACGCAGTATTTT
many	TRBJ2-3	NA	TRBV7-9	CASSLFGVLTSTDTQYF	TGTGCCAGCAGCTTATTCGGCGTACTGACTAGCACAGATACGCAGTATTTT
NA	TRBJ2-7	NA	TRBV6-5	CASRPHVHEQYF	TGTGCCAGCAGGCCCCACGTTCACGAGCAGTACTTC